This T cell receptor (beta chain) was documented in a study of shared clonotypes between healthy human individuals. For the study at large: With ages of 18 to 49, the donors were two women and a few men.

Looked up from germline, CDR1 is SGDLS and CDR2 is YYNGEE. The CDR3 is made up of 16 amino acids. The V end lost 2 bases, the J end lost 3 bases, and 15 bases lay between the germline ends. On sorted subsets, replicate PCRs used 200 to 250 ng DNA, or tens of thousands of T cell genomes. Here immunoSEQ multiplex PCR was the method, and the copy in TCRdb shows in-frame clones only, minus some. The sample has roughly 2,000,000 clones; around 95% are singletons. Positive CCR7 selection of CD45RO-negative cells yielded the naive CD8 cells, and terminally differentiated effector memory CD45RA+ cells were excluded.

This chain links TRBV9 with TRBJ2-1, with a possible D match to TRBD2 (5 bases). The clonotype was recovered from a young man in good health. Some clones in this sample may be carry-over from other donors' samples. The sequenced sample consisted of naive CD8+ T cells from PBMCs. The CDR3 DNA is TGTGCCAGCAGCGTCACAGAGTTGGAGGACTACAATGAGCAGTTCTTC. It specifies CASSVTELEDYNEQFF. Based on the CDR3 plus reference TRBV9 and TRBJ2-1, the full variable domain is DSGVTQTPKHLITATGQRVTLRCSPRSGDLSVYWYQQSLDQGLQFLIQYYNGEERAKGNILERFSAQQFPDLHSELNLSSLELGDSALYFCASSVTELEDYNEQFFGPGTRLTVL.